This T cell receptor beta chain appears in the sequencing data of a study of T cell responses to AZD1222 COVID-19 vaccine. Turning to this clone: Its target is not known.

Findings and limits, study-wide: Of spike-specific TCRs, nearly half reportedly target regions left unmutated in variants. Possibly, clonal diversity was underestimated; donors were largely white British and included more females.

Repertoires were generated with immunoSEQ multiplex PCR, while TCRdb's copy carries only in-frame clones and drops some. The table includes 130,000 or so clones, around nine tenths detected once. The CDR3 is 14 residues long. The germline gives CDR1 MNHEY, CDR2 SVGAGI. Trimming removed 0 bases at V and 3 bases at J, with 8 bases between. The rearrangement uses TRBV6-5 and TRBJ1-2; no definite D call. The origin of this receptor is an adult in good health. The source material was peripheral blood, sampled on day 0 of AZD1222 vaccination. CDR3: CASSYSWQDYGYTF. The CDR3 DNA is TGTGCCAGCAGTTACTCGTGGCAGGACTATGGCTACACCTTC.